Listed below are T cell receptor beta chains from one sample, sequenced in a study of T cells in Graves' hyperthyroidism and ophthalmopathy. TCRdb redid the calling of the multiplex PCR reads with MiXCR, one entry per CDR3 protein. The sample includes about 710,000 distinct CDR3 sequences, 15% to 20% of them seen just once. Sample: blood. These receptor sequences come from a man between 18 and 35 years old with Graves' hyperthyroidism. Both conserved end residues are part of each CDR3. The D gene is left open where the match is weak. Rows give clone size only sometimes, using once, few, many, or a class for an expanded clone.

J gene	clone size	D gene	V gene	CDR3 length	CDR3 protein	CDR3 DNA
TRBJ2-3	many	.	TRBV7-9	13	CASSLGLADTQYF	TGTGCCAGCAGCTTAGGGCTGGCAGATACGCAGTATTTT
TRBJ2-1	many	.	TRBV29-1	14	CSVEDLEGTNEQFF	TGCAGCGTTGAAGATCTAGAGGGAACCAATGAGCAGTTCTTC
TRBJ2-5	many	TRBD1	TRBV28	15	CASSRSGTGPETQYF	TGTGCCAGCAGTAGATCCGGGACAGGGCCAGAGACCCAGTACTTC
TRBJ2-1	many	.	TRBV2	13	CASSDDWRNEQFF	TGTGCCAGCAGTGACGACTGGAGAAATGAGCAGTTCTTC
TRBJ1-3	many	TRBD1	TRBV2	15	CASRDRDRARNTIYF	TGTGCCAGCAGAGACCGGGACAGAGCTCGAAACACCATATATTTT
TRBJ2-2	.	TRBD1	TRBV6-6	16	CASSYSQGPSGGELFF	TGTGCCAGCAGTTACTCACAGGGGCCCTCGGGTGGGGAGCTGTTTTTT
TRBJ1-2	few	.	TRBV20-1	12	CSASGGGYGYTF	TGCAGTGCTAGCGGGGGCGGCTATGGCTACACCTTC
TRBJ2-7	few	.	TRBV30	15	CAWSPDRGESYEQYF	TGTGCCTGGAGTCCGGACAGAGGGGAATCCTACGAGCAGTACTTC
TRBJ2-7	.	.	TRBV30	14	CAWSVLQGSYEQYF	TGTGCCTGGAGTGTACTCCAGGGTTCCTACGAGCAGTACTTC
TRBJ1-5	many	TRBD1	TRBV12-3/TRBV12-4	15	CASTETGKGNQPQHF	TGTGCCAGCACGGAGACAGGGAAGGGCAATCAGCCCCAGCATTTT
TRBJ2-1	.	TRBD2	TRBV10-3	16	CAISEPRLAVYNEQFF	TGTGCCATCAGTGAGCCCCGGCTAGCGGTCTACAATGAGCAGTTCTTC
TRBJ1-5	.	.	TRBV6-1	16	CASEVGTGVWNQPQHF	TGTGCCAGCGAAGTAGGGACCGGGGTTTGGAATCAGCCCCAGCATTTT
TRBJ2-5	many	TRBD1	TRBV7-8	16	CASSLWARTGEETQYF	TGTGCCAGCAGCTTATGGGCCCGGACAGGGGAAGAGACCCAGTACTTC
TRBJ2-7	.	TRBD2	TRBV14	16	CASGPPLGSGSIEQYF	TGTGCCAGCGGCCCCCCGTTGGGTAGCGGGAGTATCGAGCAGTACTTC
TRBJ2-3	many	TRBD1	TRBV18	16	CASSPPDTRGPDTQYF	TGTGCCAGCTCACCCCCGGACACAAGGGGGCCAGATACGCAGTATTTT
TRBJ2-1	.	TRBD2	TRBV2	15	CASSYSGASYNEQFF	TGTGCCAGCAGTTATAGCGGGGCCTCCTACAATGAGCAGTTCTTC
TRBJ1-5	.	.	TRBV28	12	CASSLSRQPRHF	TGTGCCAGCAGTTTATCGAGACAGCCCCGGCATTTT
TRBJ1-1	few	.	TRBV6-2/TRBV6-3	11	CASPPPGKAFF	TGTGCCAGCCCCCCCCCCGGGAAAGCTTTCTTT
TRBJ2-3	few	.	TRBV29-1	15	CSVEDQGSVADTQYF	TGCAGCGTTGAAGATCAGGGTAGTGTGGCAGATACGCAGTATTTT
TRBJ2-7	many	.	TRBV29-1	13	CSVEGTATYEQYF	TGCAGCGTTGAAGGGACGGCGACCTACGAGCAGTACTTC
TRBJ2-2	few	.	TRBV9	16	CASSVATRASVGELFF	TGTGCCAGCAGCGTAGCTACGAGGGCTAGCGTCGGGGAGCTGTTTTTT
TRBJ2-1	.	TRBD2	TRBV12-3/TRBV12-4	18	CASSHLRSGVSAYNEQFF	TGTGCCAGCAGCCATCTTCGGAGCGGGGTGAGCGCCTACAATGAGCAGTTCTTC
TRBJ2-3	many	.	TRBV5-1	13	CATSGQPTDTQYF	TGCGCCACCAGTGGTCAGCCCACAGATACGCAGTATTTT
TRBJ1-4	many	.	TRBV2	12	CASSDRVEKLFF	TGTGCCAGCAGTGATAGGGTTGAAAAACTGTTTTTT